These 18 T cell receptor beta chains were all obtained from the same sample, sequenced in a study of T-cell reconstitution after alpha-beta-depleted transplantation in children. Construction of the TCRbeta library involved unique molecular identifiers. TCRdb reprocessed the PCR reads with MiXCR, giving one entry per CDR3 protein. The sample holds 90,000 to 100,000 distinct CDR3 sequences, 9% to 15% seen once. The specimen comprised PBMCs from the stem cell graft donor, sampled from the stem cell graft. The receptors here all came from a human donor who donated a stem cell graft to a child with inherited bone marrow failure.

This clonotype came up many times. The CDR3 region has the DNA TGCGCCAGCAGCCTCATGTGGTCCTACGAGCAGTACTTC. Its translation is CASSLMWSYEQYF. The chain joins TRBV5-1 to TRBJ2-7; D uncertain. The V end was cut by 4 bases, the J end by 1 base, with 9 bases between. This CDR3 region has 13 residues. Per germline, CDR1 SGHRS and CDR2 YFSETQ.

The V call is TRBV5-4, the J call TRBJ2-3; unclear D gene. The CDR3 spans 11 residues. Trimming stripped 4 bases from V and 6 bases from J, with 6 bases between. Per germline, CDR1 SGHNT and CDR2 YYREEE (reference sequence). The CDR3: CASSTMDTQYF. The CDR3 coding sequence is TGTGCCAGCAGCACCATGGATACGCAGTATTTT.

The sample holds many counts of this clonotype. This chain uses TRBV25-1 with TRBJ2-2, with TRBD1 identical over 7 bases. This CDR3 is 14 amino acids long. V shed 5 bases, J shed 5 bases, and the junction held 5 bases outside the gene matches. Germline CDR1 reads MGHDK; CDR2 reads SYGVNS. The CDR3 region is CASSQGVDTGELFF. The CDR3 nucleotides read TGTGCCAGCAGTCAGGGGGTTGATACCGGGGAGCTGTTTTTT.

Many counts were recorded for this clonotype. The rearrangement links TRBV25-1 to TRBJ2-1, with a possible D match to TRBD2 (5 bases). Germline V gene data show CDR1 as MGHDK and CDR2 as SYGVNS. This CDR3 is built from 15 residues. V shed 1 base and J shed 10 bases, with 17 bases lying between them. CDR3 coding DNA: TGTGCCAGCAGTGAATCGGGGTCCCTTGAATCAGAGCAGTTCTTC. It specifies CASSESGSLESEQFF. Full variable domain (missing parts from reference TRBV25-1 and TRBJ2-1): EADIYQTPRYLVIGTGKKITLECSQTMGHDKMYWYQQDPGMELHLIHYSYGVNSTEKGDLSSESTVSRIRTEHFPLTLESARPSHTSQYLCASSESGSLESEQFFGPGTRLTVL.

This clonotype occurred many times. The chain recombines TRBV20-1 with TRBJ1-1; no clear D gene. Germline CDR1 reads DFQATT; CDR2 reads SNEGSKA (reference sequence). This CDR3 spans 13 amino acids. CDR3 sequence (DNA): TGCATTGGGGAAGAAGACCTGAACACTGAAGCTTTCTTT. This encodes CIGEEDLNTEAFF.

This clonotype was counted many times. This sequence joins TRBV10-3 and TRBJ2-5; 9 positions agree with TRBD2. After removal of 6 bases from V and 1 base from J, the junction contained 12 bases not matched to a gene. This CDR3 comprises 17 residues. Germline CDR1 and CDR2: ENHRY and SYGVKD. CDR3 nucleotides: TGTGCCATCAGCGAAAACCCAGGGACTAGCATCCAAGAGACCCAGTACTTC. It translates to CAISENPGTSIQETQYF.

The sample holds many counts of this clonotype. CDR3 protein: CSANKVAGLRETQYF. The DNA of the CDR3 is TGCAGTGCAAACAAGGTGGCGGGCCTAAGAGAGACCCAGTACTTC. This chain joins TRBV20-1 and TRBJ2-5; a possible D gene is TRBD2 (5 bases). Germline CDR1 reads DFQATT; CDR2 reads SNEGSKA (reference sequence). The CDR3 runs to 15 residues. V lost 6 bases, J lost 4 bases, and 21 bases lay in between.

This clonotype was counted at least ten times. V gene TRBV28 combines with J gene TRBJ2-5; the D gene is possibly TRBD2 (5 bases). With 6 bases removed from V and 5 bases from J, the gap between germline ends came to 16 bases. This CDR3 contains 14 residues. Germline CDR1 and CDR2: MDHEN and SYDVKM. CDR3: CASSTSSFRETQYF. The CDR3 nucleotides read TGTGCCAGCAGCACTTCTAGCTTTCGGGAGACCCAGTACTTC.

This clonotype was found many times. The chain combines TRBV11-1 with TRBJ2-7; D is unclear. Trimming took off 4 bases at V and 2 bases at J, with 6 bases between the two ends. Germline V gene data show CDR1 as SGHAT and CDR2 as FQDESV (reference sequence). The CDR3 has 12 amino acids. The CDR3 region has the DNA TGTGCCAGCAGCTCCGCTACCTACGAGCAGTACTTC. Translation gives CASSSATYEQYF. The full variable domain, with the rest looked up from reference TRBV11-1 and TRBJ2-7, is EAEVAQSPRYKITEKSQAVAFWCDPISGHATLYWYRQILGQGPELLVQFQDESVVDDSQLPKDRFSAERLKGVDSTLKIQPAELGDSAMYLCASSSATYEQYFGPGTRLTVT.

At least ten counts were recorded for this clonotype. The rearrangement links TRBV4-1 to TRBJ1-5; no definite D call. Trimming took 2 bases from V and 6 from J, leaving 14 bases between them. CDR1 and CDR2 from the germline V gene are MGHRA and YSYEKL. The CDR3 contains 15 residues. The CDR3 loop is CASSQKEARSQPQHF. The CDR3, as DNA: TGCGCCAGCAGCCAAAAAGAGGCACGAAGTCAGCCCCAGCATTTT.

The chain carries TRBV11-1 and TRBJ2-3, with 7 nucleotides matching TRBD2. After removal of 10 bases from V and 0 bases from J, the junction contained 4 bases not matched to a gene. The germline CDR1 and CDR2 sequences are SGHAT and FQDESV (reference sequence). There are 13 residues in the CDR3. The CDR3 sequence: CATRLASTDTQYF. The CDR3 nucleotides are TGTGCCACCAGACTAGCTAGCACAGATACGCAGTATTTT.

This clonotype was counted many times. The V call is TRBV7-2, the J call TRBJ2-7, with a possible D match to TRBD2 (5 bases). The germline gives CDR1 SGHTA, CDR2 FQGNSA. The V gene lost 5 bases and the J gene lost 0 bases, with 17 bases spanning the gap. This CDR3 is 16 amino acids long. In DNA form, the CDR3 reads TGTGCCAGCAGCCCCCCGGGGAGTCCAAGCTCCTACGAGCAGTACTTC. The encoded protein is CASSPPGSPSSYEQYF.

V and J are TRBV5-6 and TRBJ2-7, with D hard to call. The germline V gene has CDR1 SGHDT and CDR2 YYEEEE. The CDR3 extends over 14 amino acids. Trimming took 2 bases from V and 2 from J, leaving 11 bases between them. CDR3: CASSFDTDPYEQYF. The DNA for the CDR3 is TGTGCCAGCAGCTTTGACACGGACCCCTACGAGCAGTACTTC.

This clonotype was recorded many times. An end of the junction differs from the germline gene, which may be a read error. The gene calls are TRBV7-3 and TRBJ2-3, with D perhaps matching TRBD1 (6 bases). The CDR3 covers 14 residues. Germline V gives CDR1 SGHTA, CDR2 FQGTGA. CDR3 nucleotide sequence: TGTGCCAGCAGCTCAGACAGGTACACAGATACGCACTATTTT. Translating it yields CASSSDRYTDTHYF.

The table lists this clonotype with many counts. V usage is TRBV7-3 and J usage is TRBJ2-1, with D tentatively TRBD1 (5 bases). Per the germline V gene, CDR1 is SGHTA and CDR2 is FQGTGA. Trimming left V 0 bases short and J 14 bases short, with 14 bases between. The CDR3 loop spans 13 amino acids. The CDR3 DNA reads as TGTGCCAGCAGCTTAACCCTAAGGCAGGGAAAGTTCTTC. Translating it yields CASSLTLRQGKFF.

This clonotype was observed many times. The gene calls are TRBV4-2 and TRBJ2-5, with 9 bases fitting TRBD2. The CDR3 extends over 18 amino acids. Looked up from germline, CDR1 is LGHNA and CDR2 is YNFKEQ. V lost 0 bases, J lost 5 bases, and 13 bases stayed unmatched. In DNA, the CDR3 is TGTGCCAGCAGCCAAGATGCGGCGGGGGGGCTTTATCTGGAGACCCAGTACTTC. Protein sequence: CASSQDAAGGLYLETQYF.

Concerning this clonotype: This may come from a read error, since a much larger clone is one base off. This chain connects TRBV25-1 to TRBJ2-2, with D uncertain. The CDR3 has 12 residues. Germline CDR1 and CDR2: MGHDK and SYGVNS. DNA for the CDR3: TGTGCCGGCAGCGTCTTGGCCGGGGAGCTGTTTTTT. Translating gives CAGSVLAGELFF.

This clonotype was counted a single time. This chain links TRBV20-1 with TRBJ2-3, with D maybe TRBD2 (5 bases). Germline CDR1 DFQATT, CDR2 SNEGSKA (reference sequence). The CDR3 sequence is 15 residues long. Trimming removed 6 bases from V and 2 bases from J, with 18 bases in between. CDR3 nucleotide sequence: TGCAGTGCGATGGTAGCCCCAGCGGTCACAGATACGCAGTATTTT. Protein sequence: CSAMVAPAVTDTQYF.